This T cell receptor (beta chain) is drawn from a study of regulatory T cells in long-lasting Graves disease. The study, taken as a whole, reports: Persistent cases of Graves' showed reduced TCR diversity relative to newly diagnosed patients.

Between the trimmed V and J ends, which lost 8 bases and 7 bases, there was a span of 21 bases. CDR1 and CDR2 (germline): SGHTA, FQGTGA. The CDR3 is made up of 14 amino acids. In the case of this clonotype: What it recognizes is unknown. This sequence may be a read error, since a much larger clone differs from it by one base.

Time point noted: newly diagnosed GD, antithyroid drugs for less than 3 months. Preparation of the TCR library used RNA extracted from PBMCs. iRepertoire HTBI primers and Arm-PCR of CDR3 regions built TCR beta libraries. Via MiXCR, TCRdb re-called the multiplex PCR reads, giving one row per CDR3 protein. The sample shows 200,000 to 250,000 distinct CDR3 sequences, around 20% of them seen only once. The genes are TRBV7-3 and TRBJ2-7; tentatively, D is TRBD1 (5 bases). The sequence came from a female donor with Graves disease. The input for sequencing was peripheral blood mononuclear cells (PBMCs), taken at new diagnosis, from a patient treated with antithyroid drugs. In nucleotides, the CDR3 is TGTGCCAGCCCCCACGGGCAGGGTGGCAATGAGCAGTACTTC. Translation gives CASPHGQGGNEQYF.